The 7 T cell receptor beta chains in this list originate from one sample, sequenced in a study of shared clonotypes between healthy human individuals (dated by TCRdb to 2019 to 2021). The library was obtained by the immunoSEQ multiplex PCR assay. TCRdb limited this immuneACCESS table to in-frame rearrangements with V and J called. A share of clones is missing; checked studies link under half to unresolved V genes, and the rest is unexplained. The sample data list 2 million to 2.5 million clones, and under 97% of these were observed just once. Roughly 0.13% of the sample is taken by the ten largest. Material: naive CD4+ T cells sorted from blood. In the paper's terms, the cell subset or site label means: CD45RA+ positively selected. Source of these receptors: a man younger than 30 in good health.

V usage is TRBV5-6 and J usage is TRBJ2-5; no clear D gene. Trimming removed 4 bases from V and 5 bases from J, with 24 bases in between. The germline V gene has CDR1 SGHDT and CDR2 YYEEEE. The CDR3 extends over 17 amino acids. Here the CDR3 reads CASSLWAYWTDCETQYF. The CDR3 bases are TGTGCCAGCAGCCTGTGGGCGTATTGGACCGATTGTGAGACCCAGTACTTC.

A remark on this clone: The limits of the CDR3 on the DNA are not certain, so only TCRdb's listed CDR3 is given. CDR3: CASRQGPPGSCFF. The rearrangement joins TRBV10-2 to TRBJ2-2; the table names TRBD1, a call not compared with the DNA. Germline CDR1 is WSHSY and CDR2 is SAAADI. A total of 13 residues make up the CDR3, ends included.

To note about this clone: Other DNA sequences in the sample encode the same CDR3. V gene TRBV18 combines with J gene TRBJ2-7; D is unresolved. Germline V gene data show CDR1 as KGHSH and CDR2 as LQKENI. The CDR3 length is 14 residues. V lost 3 bases and J 1 base, leaving 10 bases between the germline ends. CDR3 in DNA: TGTGCCAGCTCACCTGGCACAGAGTCCTACGAGCAGTACTTC. The encoded protein is CASSPGTESYEQYF.

The sample holds one count of this clone. J is TRBJ1-1 and V is TRBV5-3, with D tentatively TRBD1 (5 bases). TRBV5-3 has ORF status, its function being uncertain. With 10 bases removed from V and 4 bases from J, the gap between germline ends came to 14 bases. The CDR3 is made up of 12 amino acids. The CDR3, as DNA: TGTGCCCGGGAGGGGCAAGCCACTGAAGCTTTCTTT. Protein: CAREGQATEAFF.

The CDR3, as DNA: TGTGCCAGCAGCTCCTTATTGACAGGGGGCTTCGAGCAGTACTTC. It encodes CASSSLLTGGFEQYF. The V call is TRBV5-4, the J call TRBJ2-7; 10 bases fit TRBD1. Germline V gene sequence: CDR1 SGHNT, CDR2 YYREEE (reference sequence). The CDR3 is 15 amino acids. The V segment lost 3 bases and the J segment 6 bases; nucleotides outside the gene matches: 9.

J is TRBJ2-6 and V is TRBV9; D possibly corresponds to TRBD2 (5 bases). This CDR3 is 18 amino acids long. V dropped 0 bases and J dropped 4 bases, with 17 bases sitting between them. Germline assignment: CDR1 SGDLS and CDR2 YYNGEE. The CDR3 loop reads CASSVDTSQSPGANVLTF. The DNA of the CDR3 is TGTGCCAGCAGCGTAGACACTAGTCAATCTCCCGGGGCCAACGTCCTGACTTTC.

As regards this clone: Within the sample, other DNA sequences also encode this same CDR3. Written as DNA, the CDR3 is TGTGCCAGCAGTTTACGGCAGGGTGGCTACACCTTC. Protein product: CASSLRQGGYTF. V gene TRBV28 combines with J gene TRBJ1-2; tentative D call: TRBD1 (5 bases). The CDR3 runs to 12 residues. The germline gives CDR1 MDHEN, CDR2 SYDVKM. V was pared by 2 bases and J by 7 bases, with 8 bases between.